Below are 18 T cell receptor beta chains sequenced from a single sample in a study of blood T cell repertoires in COVID-19. The repertoire was sequenced with immunoSEQ multiplex PCR; TCRdb's copy has only in-frame clones and lacks some. The profile covers 150,000 to 200,000 clones, with about 85% appearing a single time and under 6.5% taken by the ten largest. The specimen sequenced was peripheral blood. The source of these receptors is a woman aged 45-65 years with COVID-19, enrolled during active disease.

This rearrangement joins TRBV7-9 to TRBJ2-1; D is possibly TRBD2 (6 bases). This CDR3 contains 15 residues. Trimming pared 4 bases from V and 0 bases from J, leaving 10 bases between. Germline CDR1 is SEHNR and CDR2 is FQNEAQ (reference sequence). CDR3 sequence reads: CASSSGLVSYNEQFF. CDR3 in DNA: TGTGCCAGCAGCTCGGGACTTGTCTCCTACAATGAGCAGTTCTTC.

This chain links TRBV5-4 with TRBJ2-7; the match to TRBD1 covers 8 bases. After removal of 4 bases from V and 5 bases from J, the junction contained 11 bases not matched to a gene. There are 15 residues in the CDR3. CDR1 SGHNT and CDR2 YYREEE come from the germline V gene (reference sequence). The CDR3 region is CASSRVGQGLHEQYF. As DNA, the CDR3 is TGTGCCAGCAGCCGCGTAGGACAGGGTCTCCACGAGCAGTACTTC.

The chain recombines TRBV28 with TRBJ2-7; TRBD2 aligns across 8 bases. The germline gives CDR1 MDHEN, CDR2 SYDVKM. V shed 5 bases and J 1 base; nucleotides not matched to a gene: 4. The CDR3 totals 14 residues. The CDR3 spells CASSPGGESYEQYF. The CDR3 DNA sequence: TGTGCCAGCAGTCCGGGGGGGGAGTCCTACGAGCAGTACTTC.

The rearrangement joins TRBV9 to TRBJ2-1, with 7 bases identical to TRBD1. CDR3 size: 15 residues. Germline lookup yields CDR1 SGDLS and CDR2 YYNGEE. With 4 bases clipped from V and 0 bases from J, the junction kept 4 bases outside the gene matches. This chain's CDR3 is CASSPGTVSYNEQFF. CDR3 in DNA: TGTGCCAGCAGCCCTGGGACAGTCTCCTACAATGAGCAGTTCTTC. Full variable domain (rest looked up from reference TRBV9 and TRBJ2-1): DSGVTQTPKHLITATGQRVTLRCSPRSGDLSVYWYQQSLDQGLQFLIQYYNGEERAKGNILERFSAQQFPDLHSELNLSSLELGDSALYFCASSPGTVSYNEQFFGPGTRLTVL.

The chain uses TRBV10-1 and TRBJ1-1, with TRBD1 as a possible D gene (6 bases). Germline loops: CDR1 WNHNN, CDR2 SYGVQD (reference sequence). V was clipped by 4 bases and J by 5 bases, with 17 bases between them. The CDR3 consists of 15 residues. Written as DNA, the CDR3 is TGCGCCAGCAGTGGGAAGACAGGAGTCGGAACTGAAGCTTTCTTT. The encoded protein is CASSGKTGVGTEAFF.

The chain employs TRBV10-3 and TRBJ1-3; possibly TRBD1 for D (6 bases). The CDR3 totals 15 residues. Germline CDR1 is ENHRY and CDR2 is SYGVKD. V was pared by 5 bases and J by 0 bases, with 11 bases between. CDR3 residues: CAISRQVDSGNTIYF. CDR3 sequence (DNA): TGTGCCATCAGTAGACAGGTCGACTCTGGAAACACCATATATTTT.

The chain combines TRBV7-2 with TRBJ2-1, with 8 bases aligning to TRBD2. Germline V CDR1 and CDR2: SGHTA, FQGNSA. CDR3 size: 14 residues. The J segment lost 8 bases and the V segment lost 5 bases, leaving 8 bases of the junction unmatched. The CDR3 reads CASSPGLGSYEQFF. The CDR3 DNA reads as TGTGCCAGCAGCCCGGGACTAGGATCCTATGAGCAGTTCTTC.

The chain couples TRBV3-1 (or the pseudogene TRBV3-2) to TRBJ2-3; weak D call: TRBD2 (6 bases). Trimming stripped 3 bases from V and 0 bases from J, with 7 bases between. The CDR3 runs to 14 residues. Germline V gene data show CDR1 as LGHDT and CDR2 as YNNKEL (reference sequence). The CDR3 coding sequence is TGTGCCAGCAGCCACGGGGGAAGCACAGATACGCAGTATTTT. Amino acid sequence: CASSHGGSTDTQYF.

The V gene is TRBV5-4, the J gene TRBJ2-3; TRBD2 is a possible D gene (7 bases). The CDR3 covers 16 residues. V lost 4 bases and J 4 bases, leaving 19 bases between the germline ends. The germline V gene encodes CDR1 SGHNT and CDR2 YYREEE (reference sequence). The CDR3: CASSPGGSRGADTQYF. The DNA for the CDR3 is TGTGCCAGCAGCCCGGGGGGCTCACGGGGAGCAGATACGCAGTATTTT.

The chain employs TRBV30 and TRBJ1-2; D not certain. This CDR3 contains 11 residues. Germline V gene sequence: CDR1 GTSNPN, CDR2 SVGIG (reference sequence). The V gene lost 3 bases and the J gene lost 8 bases, with 10 bases spanning the gap. DNA for the CDR3: TGTGCCTGGAGAATGATGCGGGGCTACACCTTC. This gives the protein CAWRMMRGYTF.

This clone was found once. V usage is TRBV2 and J usage is TRBJ1-2; no definite D call. There are 14 residues in the CDR3. Germline V gene data show CDR1 as SNHLY and CDR2 as FYNNEI. V was pared by 4 bases and J by 4 bases, with 13 bases between. The CDR3 DNA reads as TGTGCCAGCAGTGGGCCCCAGCGGGGCTATGGCTACACCTTC. Encoded protein: CASSGPQRGYGYTF.

This clone was seen more than once but under ten times. The chain couples TRBV7-8 to TRBJ1-2; 8 bases are a match to TRBD1. This CDR3 has 13 amino acids. Germline V gene data show CDR1 as SGHVS and CDR2 as FQNEAQ. V was pared by 5 bases and J by 7 bases, with 6 bases of the junction left unmatched. CDR3 coding DNA: TGTGCCAGCAGCGTGACAGGGGATGCTGGCTACACCTTC. This codes for CASSVTGDAGYTF.

The J gene is TRBJ1-2, the V gene TRBV10-3; a weak D match, TRBD1 (5 bases). The CDR3 is made up of 13 amino acids. Trimming stripped 5 bases from V and 6 bases from J, with 13 bases between. CDR1 and CDR2 from the germline V gene are ENHRY and SYGVKD. The CDR3 nucleotides read TGTGCCATCAGTACTGCGGGGGAGAATGGCTACACCTTC. Encoded protein: CAISTAGENGYTF.

The V call is TRBV11-1, the J call TRBJ1-1; 7 bases are a match to TRBD1. This CDR3 is 16 amino acids long. The J segment lost 4 bases and the V segment lost 1 base, leaving 9 bases of the junction unmatched. Germline-derived CDR1 and CDR2 are SGHAT and FQDESV (reference sequence). The CDR3 protein is CASSLEDRVGATEAFF. In DNA form, the CDR3 reads TGTGCCAGCAGCTTAGAAGACAGGGTCGGGGCCACTGAAGCTTTCTTT.

The V gene is TRBV19, the J gene TRBJ1-1, with TRBD1 identical over 7 bases. V gave up 3 bases and J gave up 1 base; unmatched junction bases: 2. Per the germline V gene, CDR1 is LNHDA and CDR2 is SQIVND (reference sequence). This CDR3 has 14 amino acids. CDR3 DNA: TGTGCCAGTAGTATGACAGGGCGGAACACTGAAGCTTTCTTT. Its protein product is CASSMTGRNTEAFF.

The chain couples TRBV28 to TRBJ1-6, with D possibly being TRBD1 (6 bases). The germline V gene has CDR1 MDHEN and CDR2 SYDVKM. V lost 9 bases, J lost 7 bases, and 13 bases lay in between. The CDR3 is 13 residues long. In DNA, the CDR3 is TGTGCCAGTCAACAGGGAGGGAATTCACCCCTCCACTTT. Encoded protein: CASQQGGNSPLHF.

The table lists this clone with a few counts. The sample has other DNA sequences that encode this CDR3 too. The V call is TRBV9, the J call TRBJ1-3; no reliable D call. The ends were cut back, 1 base at V and 0 bases at J, with 5 bases in the middle. The CDR3 covers 14 residues. The V gene's germline CDR1 is SGDLS and CDR2 YYNGEE. As DNA, the CDR3 is TGTGCCAGCAGCGTATCAGGCTCTGGAAACACCATATATTTT. Its protein product is CASSVSGSGNTIYF.

This rearrangement joins TRBV3-1 (or the pseudogene TRBV3-2) to TRBJ2-1; 8 positions agree with TRBD2. From germline, CDR1 is LGHDT and CDR2 YNNKEL (reference sequence). CDR3 length equals 17 residues. Unmatched junction bases numbered 8, after V lost 1 base and J lost 3 bases. The CDR3 loop reads CASSQVKAGGYYNEQFF. The CDR3 nucleotides read TGTGCCAGCAGCCAAGTAAAGGCGGGGGGCTACTACAATGAGCAGTTCTTC.